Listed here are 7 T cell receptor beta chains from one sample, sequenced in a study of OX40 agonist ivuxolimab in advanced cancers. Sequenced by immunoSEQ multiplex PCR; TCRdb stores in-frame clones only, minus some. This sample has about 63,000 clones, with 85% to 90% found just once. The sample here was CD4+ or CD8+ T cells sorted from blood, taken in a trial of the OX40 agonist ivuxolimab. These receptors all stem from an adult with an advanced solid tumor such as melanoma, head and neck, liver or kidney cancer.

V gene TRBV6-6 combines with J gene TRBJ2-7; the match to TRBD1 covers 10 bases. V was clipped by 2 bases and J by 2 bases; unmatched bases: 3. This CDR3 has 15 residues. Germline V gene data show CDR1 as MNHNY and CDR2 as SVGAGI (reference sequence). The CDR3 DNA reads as TGTGCCAGCAGTTACGCGGGACAGGGGACCTACGAGCAGTACTTC. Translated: CASSYAGQGTYEQYF.

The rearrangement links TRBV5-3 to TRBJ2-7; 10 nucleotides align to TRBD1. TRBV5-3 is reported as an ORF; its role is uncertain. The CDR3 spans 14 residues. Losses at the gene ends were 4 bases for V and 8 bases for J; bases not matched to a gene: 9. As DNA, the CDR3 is TGTGCCAGAAGCAGGGGACAGGGGTCTGGGCAGCAGTACTTC. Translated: CARSRGQGSGQQYF.

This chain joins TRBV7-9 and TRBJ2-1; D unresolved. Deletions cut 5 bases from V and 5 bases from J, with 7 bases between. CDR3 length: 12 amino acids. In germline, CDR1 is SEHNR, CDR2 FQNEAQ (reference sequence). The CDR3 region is CASSPHDNEQFF. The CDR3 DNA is TGTGCCAGCAGCCCCCACGACAATGAGCAGTTCTTC. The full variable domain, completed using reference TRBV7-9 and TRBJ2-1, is DTGVSQNPRHKITKRGQNVTFRCDPISEHNRLYWYRQTLGQGPEFLTYFQNEAQLEKSRLLSDRFSAERPKGSFSTLEIQRTEQGDSAMYLCASSPHDNEQFFGPGTRLTVL.

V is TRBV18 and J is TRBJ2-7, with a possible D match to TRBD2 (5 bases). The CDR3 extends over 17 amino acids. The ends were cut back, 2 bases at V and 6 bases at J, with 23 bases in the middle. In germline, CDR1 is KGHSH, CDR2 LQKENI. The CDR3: CASSPGRGRNSDGEQYF. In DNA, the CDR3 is TGTGCCAGCTCACCAGGTAGAGGGCGGAACTCCGACGGCGAGCAGTACTTC. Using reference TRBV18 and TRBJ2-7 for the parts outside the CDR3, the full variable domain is NAGVMQNPRHLVRRRGQEARLRCSPMKGHSHVYWYRQLPEEGLKFMVYLQKENIIDESGMPKERFSAEFPKEGPSILRIQQVVRGDSAAYFCASSPGRGRNSDGEQYFGPGTRLTVT.

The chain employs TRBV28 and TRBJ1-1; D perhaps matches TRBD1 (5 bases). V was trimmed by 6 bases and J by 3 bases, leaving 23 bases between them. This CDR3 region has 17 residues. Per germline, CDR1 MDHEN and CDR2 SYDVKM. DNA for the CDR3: TGTGCCAGCAGCTTAGGTGGGACCGCCGGCGGGTACACTGAAGCTTTCTTT. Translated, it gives CASSLGGTAGGYTEAFF.

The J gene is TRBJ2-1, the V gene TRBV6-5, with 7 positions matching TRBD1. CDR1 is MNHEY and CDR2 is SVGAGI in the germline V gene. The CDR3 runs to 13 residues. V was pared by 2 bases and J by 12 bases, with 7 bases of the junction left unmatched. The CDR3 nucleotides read TGTGCCAGCAGTTACCAAAATCAGGGGGTGCAGTTCTTC. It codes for CASSYQNQGVQFF.

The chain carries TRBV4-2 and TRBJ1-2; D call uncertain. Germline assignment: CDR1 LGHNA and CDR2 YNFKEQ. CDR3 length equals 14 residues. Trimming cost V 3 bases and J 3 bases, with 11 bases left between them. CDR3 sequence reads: CASSQPMGYYGYTF. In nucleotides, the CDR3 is TGTGCCAGCAGCCAGCCCATGGGGTACTATGGCTACACCTTC.